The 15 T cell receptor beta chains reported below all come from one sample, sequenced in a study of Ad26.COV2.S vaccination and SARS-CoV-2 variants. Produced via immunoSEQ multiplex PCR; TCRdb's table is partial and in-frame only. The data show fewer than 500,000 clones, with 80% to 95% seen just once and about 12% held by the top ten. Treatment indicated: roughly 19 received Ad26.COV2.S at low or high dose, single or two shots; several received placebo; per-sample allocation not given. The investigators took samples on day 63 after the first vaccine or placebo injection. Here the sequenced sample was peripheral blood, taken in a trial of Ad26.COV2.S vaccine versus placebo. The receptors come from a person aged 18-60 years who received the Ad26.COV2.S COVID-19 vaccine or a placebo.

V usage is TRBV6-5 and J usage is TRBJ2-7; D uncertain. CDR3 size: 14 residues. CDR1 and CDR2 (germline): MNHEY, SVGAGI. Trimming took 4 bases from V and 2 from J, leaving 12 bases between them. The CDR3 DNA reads TGTGCCAGCAGTTGGGCTACTGGAGCCTACGAGCAGTACTTC. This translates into CASSWATGAYEQYF.

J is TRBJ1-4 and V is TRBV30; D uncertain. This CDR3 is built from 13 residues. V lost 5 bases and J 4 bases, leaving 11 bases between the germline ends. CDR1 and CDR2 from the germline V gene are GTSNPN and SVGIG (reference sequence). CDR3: CAWGSRGNEKLFF. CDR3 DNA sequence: TGTGCCTGGGGCAGCCGGGGTAATGAAAAACTGTTTTTT.

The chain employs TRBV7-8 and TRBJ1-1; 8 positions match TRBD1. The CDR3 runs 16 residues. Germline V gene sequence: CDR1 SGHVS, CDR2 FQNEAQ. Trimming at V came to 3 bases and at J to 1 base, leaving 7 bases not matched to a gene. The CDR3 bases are TGTGCCAGCAGCTTTAGCCAGGGGGCGCCGAACACTGAAGCTTTCTTT. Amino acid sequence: CASSFSQGAPNTEAFF.

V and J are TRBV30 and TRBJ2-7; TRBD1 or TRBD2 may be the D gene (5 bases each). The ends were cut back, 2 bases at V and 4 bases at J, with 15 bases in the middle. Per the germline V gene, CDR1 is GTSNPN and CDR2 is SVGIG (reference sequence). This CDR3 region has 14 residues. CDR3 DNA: TGTGCCTGGAGTAGGTACGGGACGACATACGAGCAGTACTTC. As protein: CAWSRYGTTYEQYF.

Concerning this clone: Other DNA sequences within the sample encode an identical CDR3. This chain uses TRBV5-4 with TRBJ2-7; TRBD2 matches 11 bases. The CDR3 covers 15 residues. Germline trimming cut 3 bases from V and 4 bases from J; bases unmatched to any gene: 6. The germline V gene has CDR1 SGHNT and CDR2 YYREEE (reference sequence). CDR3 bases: TGTGCCAGCAGCTCCCGGACTAGCGGGTCGTACGAGCAGTACTTC. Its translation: CASSSRTSGSYEQYF.

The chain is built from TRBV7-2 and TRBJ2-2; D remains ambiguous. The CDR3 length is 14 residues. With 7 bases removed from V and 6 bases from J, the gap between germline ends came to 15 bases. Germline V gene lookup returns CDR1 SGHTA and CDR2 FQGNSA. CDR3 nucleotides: TGTGCCAGCAAGGTTGTAGTGGCCCCCGGGGAGCTGTTTTTT. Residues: CASKVVVAPGELFF.

The CDR3 region is CASSQPRRGNTEAFF. CDR3 coding DNA: TGCGCCAGCAGCCAACCCAGACGTGGGAACACTGAAGCTTTCTTT. This chain connects TRBV4-1 to TRBJ1-1; no firm D call. Trimming pared 2 bases from V and 1 base from J, leaving 11 bases between. This CDR3 is 15 amino acids long. In germline, CDR1 is MGHRA, CDR2 YSYEKL.

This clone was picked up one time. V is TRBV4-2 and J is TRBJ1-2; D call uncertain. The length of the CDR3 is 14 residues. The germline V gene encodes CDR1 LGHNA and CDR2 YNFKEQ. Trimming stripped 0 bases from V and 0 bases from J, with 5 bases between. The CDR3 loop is CASSQDDTNYGYTF. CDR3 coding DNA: TGTGCCAGCAGCCAAGATGACACTAACTATGGCTACACCTTC.

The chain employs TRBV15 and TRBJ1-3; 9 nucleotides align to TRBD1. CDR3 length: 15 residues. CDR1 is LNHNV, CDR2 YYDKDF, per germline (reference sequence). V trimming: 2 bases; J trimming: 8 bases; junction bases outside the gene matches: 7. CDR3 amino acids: CATSRLQGATHTIYF. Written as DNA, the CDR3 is TGTGCCACCAGCAGATTACAGGGGGCGACCCACACCATATATTTT.

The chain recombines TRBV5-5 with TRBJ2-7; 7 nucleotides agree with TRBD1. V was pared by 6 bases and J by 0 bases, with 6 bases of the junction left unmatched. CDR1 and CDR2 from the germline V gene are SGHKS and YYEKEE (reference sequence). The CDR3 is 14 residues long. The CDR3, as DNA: TGTGCCAGCATCCGGACAGGCCACTCCTACGAGCAGTACTTC. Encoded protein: CASIRTGHSYEQYF.

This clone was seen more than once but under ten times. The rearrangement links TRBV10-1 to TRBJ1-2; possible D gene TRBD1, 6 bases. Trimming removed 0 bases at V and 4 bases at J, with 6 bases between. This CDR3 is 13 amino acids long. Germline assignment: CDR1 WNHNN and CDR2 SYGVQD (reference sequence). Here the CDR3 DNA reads TGCGCCAGCAGTGAGTCGGACAGCTATGGCTACACCTTC. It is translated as CASSESDSYGYTF.

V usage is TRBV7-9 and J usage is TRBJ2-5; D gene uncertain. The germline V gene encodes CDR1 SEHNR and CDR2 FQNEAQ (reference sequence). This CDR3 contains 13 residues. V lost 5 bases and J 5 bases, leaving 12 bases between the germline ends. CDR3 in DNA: TGTGCCAGCAGCGTAGACCGTGCCGAGACCCAGTACTTC. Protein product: CASSVDRAETQYF. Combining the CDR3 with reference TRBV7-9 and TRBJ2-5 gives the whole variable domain DTGVSQNPRHKITKRGQNVTFRCDPISEHNRLYWYRQTLGQGPEFLTYFQNEAQLEKSRLLSDRFSAERPKGSFSTLEIQRTEQGDSAMYLCASSVDRAETQYFGPGTRLLVL.

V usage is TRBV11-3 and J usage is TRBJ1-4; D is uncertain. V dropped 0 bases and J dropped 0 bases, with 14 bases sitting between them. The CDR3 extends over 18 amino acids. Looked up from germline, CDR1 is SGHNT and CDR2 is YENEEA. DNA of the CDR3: TGTGCCAGCAGCTTAGATATGAGGGTTAGTTCAACTAATGAAAAACTGTTTTTT. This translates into CASSLDMRVSSTNEKLFF.

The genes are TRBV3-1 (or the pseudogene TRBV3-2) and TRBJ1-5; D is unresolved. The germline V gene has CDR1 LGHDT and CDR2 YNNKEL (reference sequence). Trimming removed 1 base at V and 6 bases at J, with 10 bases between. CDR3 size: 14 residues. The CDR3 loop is CASSQGSRSQPQHF. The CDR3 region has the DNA TGTGCCAGCAGCCAAGGCTCGAGGAGTCAGCCCCAGCATTTT.

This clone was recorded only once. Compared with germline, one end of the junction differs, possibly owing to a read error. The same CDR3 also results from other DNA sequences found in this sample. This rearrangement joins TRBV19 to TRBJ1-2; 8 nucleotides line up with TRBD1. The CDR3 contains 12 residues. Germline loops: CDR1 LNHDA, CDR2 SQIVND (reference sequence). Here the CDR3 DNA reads TGTGCCAGTGACAGGGGTGACTATGGCTATACCTTC. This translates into CASDRGDYGYTF.